The present T cell receptor (beta chain) was sequenced within a study of cytomegalovirus exposure and HLA in healthy donors. Study-wide results and limits: A later examination showed that TCR association rates differed by HLA locus, with DRB1 most and HLA-C fewest. Most of the TCR beta V segments (in an earlier analysis) were productive either about 87% or about 30% of the time. Presence/absence comparisons presumed near-even sequencing depth among donors.

CDR1 and CDR2 (germline): SGHVS, FQNEAQ. The CDR3 runs 13 residues. Trimming stripped 3 bases from V and 5 bases from J, with 8 bases between. Concerning this clone: As yet, its antigen is unknown.

Use of 60 Vbeta and 13 Jbeta primers characterized the PCR. As processed by the authors: In a later analysis, of 80 million or so unique beta chains, 9 million to 11 million appeared in at least two donors. The repertoire was sequenced with immunoSEQ multiplex PCR; TCRdb's copy has only in-frame clones and lacks some. That table gives V, J and clone size, and the DNA gave D and trimming. In the table there are about 110,000 clones, over 75% of which are singletons. This TCR was recovered from a man between 60 and 75 years old in good health and CMV-seronegative. The sequencing sample was made of PBMCs. This chain joins TRBV7-8 and TRBJ1-5; D uncertain. The CDR3 spells CASSLAGDQPQHF. The CDR3 DNA sequence: TGTGCCAGCAGCTTGGCTGGAGATCAGCCCCAGCATTTT.